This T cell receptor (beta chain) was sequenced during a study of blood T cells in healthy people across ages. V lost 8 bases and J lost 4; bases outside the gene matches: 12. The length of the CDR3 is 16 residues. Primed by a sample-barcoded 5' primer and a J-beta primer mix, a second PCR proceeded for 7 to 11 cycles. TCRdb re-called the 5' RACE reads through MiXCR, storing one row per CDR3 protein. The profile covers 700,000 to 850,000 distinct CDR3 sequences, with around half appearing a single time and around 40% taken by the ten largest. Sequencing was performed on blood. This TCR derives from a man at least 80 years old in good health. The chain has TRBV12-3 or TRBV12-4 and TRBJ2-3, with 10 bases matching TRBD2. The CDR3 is CASDASGRVGSDTQYF. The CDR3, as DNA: TGTGCCAGCGATGCTAGCGGGAGAGTGGGCTCAGATACGCAGTATTTT.